This TCR beta chain emerged from a study of T cells in Graves' hyperthyroidism and ophthalmopathy. Study summary: It was at initial diagnosis, before any treatment, that peripheral blood was collected.

Germline assignment: CDR1 DFQATT and CDR2 SNEGSKA (reference sequence). The CDR3 is made up of 13 amino acids. V dropped 0 bases and J dropped 8 bases, with 13 bases sitting between them. Amplified regions were TCR beta CDR3 sequences from RNA transcripts. When the TCR CDR3 underwent first-round RT-PCR, the HTBI primer set was used. TCRdb re-derived calls from the multiplex PCR reads in MiXCR, one entry per CDR3 protein. The repertoire includes about 500,000 distinct CDR3 sequences, about a sixth of them detected once, and around 17% sits in the top ten. Ophthalmopathy patients had Clinical Activity Score at least 3, NOSPECS grade at least 4, duration under 3 months. This clonotype was seen ten or more times. As yet, its antigen is unknown. Whole-study findings and limits: A 13 V-J signature model discriminated ophthalmopathy versus stable hyperthyroidism. Within blood appeared most thyroid clonotypes that had expanded above 0.001.

This chain links TRBV20-1 with TRBJ1-2; D call uncertain. The TCR was taken from a woman aged 18-30 years with Graves' ophthalmopathy. The sample was blood. For the CDR3, the DNA is TGCAGTGCTAGAGAGTCTTCGGTGGTCGGCTACACCTTC. It codes for CSARESSVVGYTF.